The present T cell receptor (beta chain) was sequenced within a study of shared clonotypes between healthy human individuals. Broader study findings: Shared clonotypes across all four donors exceeded non-shared ones in generation probability.

A note on this clone: Its antigen is unknown.

Here immunoSEQ multiplex PCR was the method, and the copy in TCRdb shows in-frame clones only, minus some. In the table there are about 2.4 million clones, more than 80% of which are singletons. The CDR3 contains 15 residues. V shed 3 bases and J shed 0 bases, with 12 bases lying between them. Germline V CDR1 and CDR2: SEHNR, FQNEAQ (reference sequence). V usage is TRBV7-9 and J usage is TRBJ2-7; weak D call: TRBD2 (5 bases). This receptor was identified in a man aged 18 to 35 in good health. Sequencing was performed on naive CD4+ T cells sorted from blood. This sample's subset: CD45RA+ positively selected. As DNA, the CDR3 is TGTGCCAGCAGCTTTTTCCGACTAACCTCCTACGAGCAGTACTTC. Translated: CASSFFRLTSYEQYF.